This T cell receptor beta chain was obtained from a study of T cells after somatic rescue of genetic block. Here immunoSEQ multiplex PCR was the method, and the copy in TCRdb shows in-frame clones only, minus some. Among 15,000 or so clones, just over 70% were seen once, and the ten largest hold 25% to 35%. This CDR3 contains 15 residues. Germline V lookup: CDR1 SGDLS, CDR2 YYNGEE. With V trimmed by 4 bases and J by 1 base, 7 bases remained unmatched. The sample holds one count of this clone. The sequenced sample consisted of peripheral blood mononuclear cells (PBMCs). The TCR comes from a man younger than 30. The V gene is TRBV9, the J gene TRBJ2-5; the match to TRBD1 covers 7 bases. The CDR3 DNA follows: TGTGCCAGCAGCACCGTTACAGGGGTCCAAGAGACCCAGTACTTC. It translates to CASSTVTGVQETQYF. The full variable domain, in which reference TRBV9 and TRBJ2-5 provide the parts outside the CDR3, is DSGVTQTPKHLITATGQRVTLRCSPRSGDLSVYWYQQSLDQGLQFLIQYYNGEERAKGNILERFSAQQFPDLHSELNLSSLELGDSALYFCASSTVTGVQETQYFGPGTRLLVL.